The rows below give T cell receptor beta chains drawn from one sample of a study of beta chain features in type 1 diabetes. TCRdb's copy holds only in-frame clones and misses some; the assay was immunoSEQ multiplex PCR. This table holds about 290,000 clones, about 8% found once. The sequenced sample was central memory CD4+ T cells from blood. The receptor set was obtained from a young woman in good health. CDR3s include the opening cysteine and the closing phenylalanine or tryptophan. The D gene is left open where the match is weak. Expanded clones are given a class, and other clones once, few, many or no size at all.

d_gene,v_gene,abundance,j_gene,CDR3aa,CDR3nt
-,TRBV4-1,-,TRBJ2-5,CASSNPGLANQETQYF,TGCGCCAGCAGCAACCCGGGTCTAGCGAACCAAGAGACCCAGTACTTC
-,TRBV4-3,many,TRBJ2-2,CASSQDYRTNTGELFF,TGCGCCAGCAGCCAAGATTATCGGACAAACACCGGGGAGCTGTTTTTT
-,TRBV28,-,TRBJ1-2,CASETTGTKYGYTF,TGTGCCAGCGAAACGACTGGGACTAAATATGGCTACACCTTC
-,TRBV7-2,-,TRBJ2-2,CASSPLVGVGELFF,TGTGCCAGCAGCCCTTTGGTGGGCGTCGGGGAGCTGTTTTTT
-,TRBV28,few,TRBJ1-1,CASSLRSHGTEAFF,TGTGCCAGCAGTTTGAGAAGCCATGGCACTGAAGCTTTCTTT
TRBD1,TRBV7-3,-,TRBJ2-3,CASSSDRGQWDTQYF,TGTGCCAGCAGCTCCGACAGGGGGCAGTGGGATACGCAGTATTTT
-,TRBV28,-,TRBJ2-5,CASSLGGQQETQYF,TGTGCCAGCAGTTTGGGAGGACAGCAAGAGACCCAGTACTTC
-,TRBV27,-,TRBJ2-2,CAAAKGLRVGELFF,TGTGCCGCTGCAAAAGGACTACGTGTAGGGGAGCTGTTTTTT
-,TRBV4-2,-,TRBJ2-1,CASSQGRSQRWDEQFF,TGTGCCAGCAGCCAAGGACGGTCCCAACGTTGGGATGAGCAGTTCTTC
-,TRBV28,few,TRBJ1-5,CASLPGARNQPQHF,TGTGCCAGTCTCCCCGGGGCCCGGAATCAGCCCCAGCATTTT
-,TRBV7-2,-,TRBJ1-2,CASSFISYGYTF,TGTGCCAGCAGCTTTATAAGCTATGGCTACACCTTC
-,TRBV7-6,-,TRBJ2-5,CASSRQLTYQETQYF,TGTGCCAGCAGCCGACAGCTGACGTACCAAGAGACCCAGTACTTC
TRBD1,TRBV5-1,-,TRBJ1-1,CASSSPDRGRTEAFF,TGCGCCAGCAGCTCGCCGGACAGGGGGAGAACTGAAGCTTTCTTT
-,TRBV19,-,TRBJ2-1,CASAPGVPYNEQFF,TGTGCCAGCGCGCCAGGGGTTCCGTACAATGAGCAGTTCTTC
-,TRBV4-1,few,TRBJ1-1,CASSQVDRNTEAFF,TGCGCCAGCAGCCAGGTTGACAGGAACACTGAAGCTTTCTTT
TRBD2,TRBV9,-,TRBJ2-3,CASSPGTSGRAMDTQYF,TGTGCCAGCAGCCCCGGGACTAGCGGGAGGGCCATGGATACGCAGTATTTT
-,TRBV23-1,-,TRBJ1-5,CASRWEDRHNQPQHF,TGCGCCAGCCGCTGGGAGGACAGACACAATCAGCCCCAGCATTTT
-,TRBV10-3,-,TRBJ2-7,CATLGSYEQYF,TGTGCCACCCTGGGGAGTTACGAGCAGTACTTC
TRBD1,TRBV7-2,-,TRBJ1-2,CASSPGGQKYYGYTF,TGTGCCAGCAGCCCGGGGGGACAGAAGTACTATGGCTACACCTTC
-,TRBV30,-,TRBJ1-5,CAWSVNGNQPQHF,TGTGCCTGGAGTGTAAATGGCAATCAGCCCCAGCATTTT
TRBD1,TRBV2,-,TRBJ1-6,CASRNPGQYNSPLHF,TGTGCCAGCAGGAACCCGGGACAGTATAATTCACCCCTCCACTTT
-,TRBV30,few,TRBJ2-5,CAWSQGETQYF,TGTGCCTGGAGCCAAGGGGAGACCCAGTACTTC
-,TRBV9,few,TRBJ1-1,CASSVASSGAFF,TGTGCCAGCAGCGTAGCTTCCTCCGGCGCTTTCTTT
TRBD1,TRBV28,many,TRBJ1-5,CASSLGTGNQPQHF,TGTGCCAGCAGTTTGGGGACAGGGAATCAGCCCCAGCATTTT
-,TRBV5-1,-,TRBJ1-5,CASSLGQGTNQPQHF,TGCGCCAGCAGCTTGGGTCAGGGGACCAATCAGCCCCAGCATTTT
TRBD2,TRBV7-2,few,TRBJ2-3,CASSQVFRAGGLIDTQYF,TGTGCCAGCAGCCAAGTATTCCGGGCGGGAGGGCTTATAGATACGCAGTATTTT
-,TRBV11-3,few,TRBJ2-7,CASSFQGGVDEQYF,TGTGCCAGCAGCTTTCAGGGGGGAGTAGACGAGCAGTACTTC
-,TRBV29-1,few,TRBJ2-5,CSAHRAAQETQYF,TGCAGCGCCCACCGGGCGGCCCAAGAGACCCAGTACTTC
-,TRBV7-2,-,TRBJ2-5,CASSLSLGETQYF,TGTGCCAGCAGCTTATCGCTAGGGGAGACCCAGTACTTC
-,TRBV5-1,few,TRBJ2-3,CASSFRTGESTQYF,TGCGCCAGCAGCTTTAGGACGGGCGAAAGTACGCAGTATTTT
TRBD1,TRBV6-1,-,TRBJ1-2,CASSDPRTGYYGYTF,TGTGCCAGCAGTGATCCCCGGACAGGGTACTATGGCTACACCTTC
-,TRBV6-9,many,TRBJ1-2,CASSYSIGGNGYTF,TGTGCCAGCAGTTATTCGATAGGGGGTAATGGCTACACCTTC
-,TRBV7-8,-,TRBJ1-3,CASSLGGDGNTIYF,TGTGCCAGCAGCTTAGGGGGAGATGGAAACACCATATATTTT
-,TRBV9,-,TRBJ1-1,CASSVGLRWTEAFF,TGTGCCAGCAGCGTAGGATTAAGGTGGACTGAAGCTTTCTTT
TRBD1,TRBV15,-,TRBJ2-7,CATSRAGTGSEQYF,TGTGCCACCAGCAGAGCCGGGACAGGGTCCGAGCAGTACTTC